A single sample gave rise to the 18 T cell receptor beta chains below, sequenced in a study of cytomegalovirus exposure and HLA in healthy donors. Amplification used 60 Vbeta primers and 13 Jbeta primers. Using immunoSEQ multiplex PCR, the repertoire was profiled, and TCRdb retains in-frame clones only, with some absent. The sample has some 130,000 clones; roughly 80% are singletons. Material: PBMCs. These receptors were collected from a boy younger than 18 in good health and CMV-seronegative.

The chain's CDR3 is CATSRRDRGTGAFF. DNA for the CDR3: TGTGCCACCAGCAGAAGGGACAGGGGGACAGGAGCTTTCTTT. The rearrangement uses TRBV15 and TRBJ1-1, with 11 nucleotides matching TRBD1. The CDR3 contains 14 residues. Germline CDR1 and CDR2: LNHNV and YYDKDF (reference sequence). V shed 2 bases and J 10 bases; nucleotides not matched to a gene: 6.

The rearrangement uses TRBV4-1 and TRBJ2-2, with D perhaps matching TRBD2 (5 bases). The ends were cut back, 1 base at V and 7 bases at J, with 19 bases in the middle. CDR3 length: 17 amino acids. Germline loops: CDR1 MGHRA, CDR2 YSYEKL. The CDR3 protein is CASSQGGAVGLGGELFF. The CDR3 coding sequence is TGCGCCAGCAGCCAAGGGGGAGCAGTTGGTTTAGGCGGGGAGCTGTTTTTT.

This clone has only a few counts. This chain links TRBV5-4 with TRBJ1-1; 9 bases match TRBD1. With 0 bases clipped from V and 10 bases from J, the junction kept 1 base outside the gene matches. The germline gives CDR1 SGHNT, CDR2 YYREEE (reference sequence). CDR3 length equals 12 residues. CDR3 sequence: CASSLDRGLAFF. The CDR3 DNA sequence: TGTGCCAGCAGCTTGGACAGGGGGCTAGCTTTCTTT. Using reference TRBV5-4 and TRBJ1-1 for the parts outside the CDR3, the full variable domain is ETGVTQSPTHLIKTRGQQVTLRCSSQSGHNTVSWYQQALGQGPQFIFQYYREEENGRGNFPPRFSGLQFPNYSSELNVNALELDDSALYLCASSLDRGLAFFGQGTRLTVV.

This clone has a single count. The rearrangement uses TRBV6-5 and TRBJ2-7; tentative D call: TRBD1 (6 bases). Germline CDR1 reads MNHEY; CDR2 reads SVGAGI. The CDR3 runs to 15 residues. V gave up 0 bases and J gave up 4 bases, with 13 bases separating them. The chain's CDR3 is CASSYSNVGTYEQYF. In DNA, the CDR3 is TGTGCCAGCAGTTACTCGAACGTGGGGACATACGAGCAGTACTTC.

The gene calls are TRBV5-4 and TRBJ1-2; 8 bases agree with TRBD1. The V gene end was trimmed by 4 bases and the J gene end by 5 bases; junction bases not matched to a gene: 4. Germline assignment: CDR1 SGHNT and CDR2 YYREEE (reference sequence). CDR3 size: 13 residues. As DNA, the CDR3 is TGTGCCAGCAGCATCACAGGGGGGTATGGCTACACCTTC. As protein: CASSITGGYGYTF.

The chain uses TRBV7-9 and TRBJ2-3; no firm D call. Trimming pared 5 bases from V and 2 bases from J, leaving 14 bases between. Germline loops: CDR1 SEHNR, CDR2 FQNEAQ (reference sequence). This CDR3 is built from 15 residues. This CDR3 is CASSPTGYNTDTQYF. In DNA form, the CDR3 reads TGTGCCAGCAGCCCGACGGGTTACAACACAGATACGCAGTATTTT.

As DNA, the CDR3 is TGTGCCAGCAGCAAGACAGGGTCCCAAGAGACCCAGTACTTC. It codes for CASSKTGSQETQYF. The chain carries TRBV6-6 and TRBJ2-5, with TRBD1 matching over 7 bases. J was trimmed by 1 base and V by 6 bases; bases with no gene match: 5. Germline CDR1 and CDR2: MNHNY and SVGAGI (reference sequence). This CDR3 has 14 residues.

The chain links TRBV5-6 to TRBJ1-2; a possible D gene is TRBD1 (5 bases). Trimming took 0 bases from V and 3 from J, leaving 9 bases between them. The germline V gene has CDR1 SGHDT and CDR2 YYEEEE. This CDR3 has 14 residues. CDR3 residues: CASSLVARDYGYTF. For the CDR3, the DNA is TGTGCCAGCAGCTTGGTAGCCAGGGACTATGGCTACACCTTC.

The genes are TRBV27 and TRBJ1-5; 8 positions agree with TRBD1. CDR3 length: 14 amino acids. Trimming took 5 bases from V and 6 from J; bases not matched to a gene: 6. Per germline, CDR1 MNHEY and CDR2 SMNVEV (reference sequence). CDR3 sequence (DNA): TGTGCCAGCAGTCTCAGGGGGCCTGTTCAGCCCCAGCATTTT. Amino acid sequence: CASSLRGPVQPQHF.

This clone was seen once. The chain links TRBV19 to TRBJ1-4; maybe TRBD1 (5 bases). V was trimmed by 7 bases and J by 7 bases, leaving 16 bases between them. This CDR3 has 14 amino acids. From germline, CDR1 is LNHDA and CDR2 SQIVND (reference sequence). The CDR3 nucleotides are TGTGCCAGTATCCGGGGGGGGAGTGCTGAAAAACTGTTTTTT. Its translation: CASIRGGSAEKLFF.

Only a few counts were recorded for this clone. The V gene is TRBV9, the J gene TRBJ2-7, with a possible D match to TRBD1 (6 bases). There are 17 residues in the CDR3. The germline V gene encodes CDR1 SGDLS and CDR2 YYNGEE. Trimming took off 3 bases at V and 1 base at J, with 20 bases between the two ends. The CDR3 DNA sequence: TGTGCCAGCAGCGCTACCGGACCACAGGGACGGTCCTACGAGCAGTACTTC. This codes for CASSATGPQGRSYEQYF. Full variable domain (rest looked up from reference TRBV9 and TRBJ2-7): DSGVTQTPKHLITATGQRVTLRCSPRSGDLSVYWYQQSLDQGLQFLIQYYNGEERAKGNILERFSAQQFPDLHSELNLSSLELGDSALYFCASSATGPQGRSYEQYFGPGTRLTVT.

This chain connects TRBV30 to TRBJ1-1; D unclear. V was cut by 4 bases and J by 0 bases, with 9 bases left in between. The CDR3 extends over 13 amino acids. The germline V gene has CDR1 GTSNPN and CDR2 SVGIG (reference sequence). CDR3 protein: CAWTGFMNTEAFF. Written as DNA, the CDR3 is TGTGCCTGGACCGGGTTCATGAACACTGAAGCTTTCTTT.

The chain couples TRBV5-1 to TRBJ1-4, with D unclear. Germline CDR1 and CDR2: SGHRS and YFSETQ. Trimming took off 4 bases at V and 4 bases at J, with 17 bases between the two ends. The length of the CDR3 is 16 residues. The CDR3 here is CASSPPGVDFNEKLFF. CDR3 sequence (DNA): TGCGCCAGCAGCCCACCGGGAGTCGACTTTAATGAAAAACTGTTTTTT.

The V gene is TRBV29-1, the J gene TRBJ2-7, with TRBD2 matching over 11 bases. J lost 3 bases, V lost 5 bases, and 3 bases had no gene match. Germline V CDR1 and CDR2: SQVTM, ANQGSEA. This CDR3 has 13 amino acids. CDR3 in amino acids: CSVSGTSGYEQYF. DNA of the CDR3: TGCAGCGTTTCCGGGACTAGCGGCTACGAGCAGTACTTC.

The chain carries TRBV6-5 and TRBJ2-7, with unresolved D. Germline CDR1 and CDR2: MNHEY and SVGAGI. Trimming cost V 5 bases and J 6 bases, with 11 bases left between them. This CDR3 comprises 12 residues. For the CDR3, the DNA is TGTGCCAGCAGTCGATTCCGAGGCGAGCAGTACTTC. Translating gives CASSRFRGEQYF.

The V call is TRBV7-8, the J call TRBJ2-1; possibly TRBD2 for D (6 bases). This CDR3 spans 14 amino acids. Germline CDR1 reads SGHVS; CDR2 reads FQNEAQ. Trimming took off 5 bases at V and 6 bases at J, with 14 bases between the two ends. The DNA of the CDR3 is TGTGCCAGCAGCCCGGGACTGAACCTCAATGAGCAGTTCTTC. This sequence encodes CASSPGLNLNEQFF.

The chain joins TRBV7-9 to TRBJ1-2; weak D call: TRBD1 (5 bases). V was clipped by 2 bases and J by 4 bases, with 17 bases between them. The CDR3 consists of 16 residues. Germline-derived CDR1 and CDR2 are SEHNR and FQNEAQ (reference sequence). In nucleotides, the CDR3 is TGTGCCAGCAGCTTAATTGGGGGGGTAGGGGCCTATGGCTACACCTTC. Its translation: CASSLIGGVGAYGYTF.

The chain combines TRBV11-3 with TRBJ2-7, with D unclear. Germline CDR1 reads SGHNT; CDR2 reads YENEEA. V lost 1 base and J lost 3, with 10 bases in between. The CDR3 is 14 amino acids. CDR3 sequence (DNA): TGTGCCAGCAGCTTAGGGGCGCCTTACTACGAGCAGTACTTC. It is translated as CASSLGAPYYEQYF.